A selection of T cell receptor beta chains follows, all from one sample in a study of blood T cells in healthy people across ages. TCRdb re-analysed the 5' RACE reads in MiXCR, keeping a single row per CDR3 protein. Of fewer than 1,000,000 distinct CDR3 sequences detected, around 45% appear once; the ten largest clones hold about a fifth. Sequenced material: blood. These receptors were taken from a man aged 60 to 75 in good health. Both conserved end residues are part of each CDR3. A D gene is named only where the DNA matches it firmly. Only part of the rows carry a size: once, few, many, or a class if the clone is expanded.

abundance: -
v_gene: TRBV7-2
j_gene: TRBJ2-7
d_gene: TRBD2
CDR3nt: TGTGCCAGCAGCCCAGGGACTAGCGGGACCGTCTCCTACGAGCAGTACTTC
CDR3aa: CASSPGTSGTVSYEQYF

abundance: -
v_gene: TRBV7-9
j_gene: TRBJ2-7
d_gene: -
CDR3nt: TGTGCCAGCAGCTTAGAAGTCACGGGGTACGAGCAGTACTTC
CDR3aa: CASSLEVTGYEQYF

abundance: -
v_gene: TRBV10-3
j_gene: TRBJ1-1
d_gene: -
CDR3nt: TGTGCCATCAGTGCTGGCCTGAACACTGAAGCTTTCTTT
CDR3aa: CAISAGLNTEAFF

abundance: -
v_gene: TRBV6-1
j_gene: TRBJ1-5
d_gene: -
CDR3nt: TGTGCCAGCACAAAACAGGGATTGAGCAATCAGCCCCAGCATTTT
CDR3aa: CASTKQGLSNQPQHF

abundance: -
v_gene: TRBV6-2/TRBV6-3
j_gene: TRBJ2-7
d_gene: -
CDR3nt: TGTGCCAGCAGGGACTGGGCGCAGCAGCAGTACTTC
CDR3aa: CASRDWAQQQYF

abundance: few
v_gene: TRBV11-2
j_gene: TRBJ1-2
d_gene: -
CDR3nt: TGTGCCAGCAGCTTAGATCTAGTTCGTGGCTACACCTTC
CDR3aa: CASSLDLVRGYTF

abundance: -
v_gene: TRBV27
j_gene: TRBJ2-7
d_gene: TRBD2
CDR3nt: TGTGCCAGCAGTTTATCGGGACTAGCGGTCCACGAGCAGTACTTC
CDR3aa: CASSLSGLAVHEQYF

abundance: few
v_gene: TRBV28
j_gene: TRBJ2-6
d_gene: -
CDR3nt: TGTGCCAGCGTCAGGACACGCATCTCTGGGGCCAACGTCCTGACTTTC
CDR3aa: CASVRTRISGANVLTF

abundance: -
v_gene: TRBV20-1
j_gene: TRBJ1-1
d_gene: -
CDR3nt: TGCAGTGCTAGCCGGGGACATATAAACACTGAAGCTTTCTTT
CDR3aa: CSASRGHINTEAFF

abundance: few
v_gene: TRBV7-9
j_gene: TRBJ2-4
d_gene: -
CDR3nt: TGTGCCAGCAGCTTAGGTGGGACACTAAACATTCAGTACTTC
CDR3aa: CASSLGGTLNIQYF

abundance: -
v_gene: TRBV29-1
j_gene: TRBJ2-7
d_gene: -
CDR3nt: TGCAGCGTTAAAAACTTCGGCTACGAGCAGTACTTC
CDR3aa: CSVKNFGYEQYF

abundance: -
v_gene: TRBV20-1
j_gene: TRBJ1-3
d_gene: TRBD1
CDR3nt: TGTAGTGCATGGGACAGTGACTCTGGAAACACCATATATTTT
CDR3aa: CSAWDSDSGNTIYF

abundance: few
v_gene: TRBV6-6
j_gene: TRBJ2-5
d_gene: -
CDR3nt: TGTGCCAGCAGTTACTCTCGAGTTGCGGCGGACCAGTACTTC
CDR3aa: CASSYSRVAADQYF

abundance: -
v_gene: TRBV28
j_gene: TRBJ2-5
d_gene: -
CDR3nt: TGTGCCAGCAGCTCCTTGGGGGAGCGCCAAGAGACCCAGTACTTC
CDR3aa: CASSSLGERQETQYF

abundance: -
v_gene: TRBV29-1
j_gene: TRBJ2-7
d_gene: TRBD2
CDR3nt: TGCAGCGCGTTGACTAGCGGGGTCGAGCAGTACTTC
CDR3aa: CSALTSGVEQYF

abundance: -
v_gene: TRBV20-1
j_gene: TRBJ2-3
d_gene: TRBD2
CDR3nt: TGCAGTGCCTCGGGGGGAATCACAGATACGCAGTATTTT
CDR3aa: CSASGGITDTQYF

abundance: -
v_gene: TRBV18
j_gene: TRBJ2-7
d_gene: TRBD1
CDR3nt: TGTGCCAGCTCACCTGGGGTGGGGACAGGGACCTACGAGCAGTACTTC
CDR3aa: CASSPGVGTGTYEQYF

abundance: few
v_gene: TRBV9
j_gene: TRBJ2-7
d_gene: -
CDR3nt: TGTGCCAGCAGCGTAGTAGGATCGATCTACGAGCAGTACTTC
CDR3aa: CASSVVGSIYEQYF

abundance: few
v_gene: TRBV7-9
j_gene: TRBJ2-5
d_gene: -
CDR3nt: TGTGCCAGCAGCTATAGCGGGACCCAGTACTTC
CDR3aa: CASSYSGTQYF

abundance: -
v_gene: TRBV15
j_gene: TRBJ2-7
d_gene: TRBD1
CDR3nt: TGTGCCACCAGCAGAGATAGGGGGACAGGGTCCTACGAGCAGTACTTC
CDR3aa: CATSRDRGTGSYEQYF

abundance: -
v_gene: TRBV5-1
j_gene: TRBJ1-6
d_gene: -
CDR3nt: TGCGCCAGCAGGTCGACAGGAAATTCACCCCTCCACTTT
CDR3aa: CASRSTGNSPLHF

abundance: -
v_gene: TRBV6-1
j_gene: TRBJ2-3
d_gene: -
CDR3nt: TGTGCCAGCACCCGGAACGATGGGCCGACAGATACGCAGTATTTT
CDR3aa: CASTRNDGPTDTQYF

abundance: once
v_gene: TRBV28
j_gene: TRBJ1-4
d_gene: TRBD1
CDR3nt: TGTGCCAGCAGGACCGATCCGGGACAGGGGGCGCGTTATGAAAAACTGTTTTTT
CDR3aa: CASRTDPGQGARYEKLFF

abundance: -
v_gene: TRBV9
j_gene: TRBJ1-5
d_gene: -
CDR3nt: TGTGCCAGCACCCGAGGGAGTGACTGGGCTAATATAAAGGCCTATAGCAATCAGCCCCAGCATTTT
CDR3aa: CASTRGSDWANIKAYSNQPQHF

abundance: few
v_gene: TRBV20-1
j_gene: TRBJ2-7
d_gene: -
CDR3nt: TGCAGTGCTCTTCGCCGACAGGAACATTACAATGAGCAGTACTTC
CDR3aa: CSALRRQEHYNEQYF

abundance: few
v_gene: TRBV6-2/TRBV6-3
j_gene: TRBJ2-2
d_gene: TRBD2
CDR3nt: TGTGCCAGCAGTCAAACTAGCGCCCAAGACACCGGGGAGCTGTTTTTT
CDR3aa: CASSQTSAQDTGELFF

abundance: -
v_gene: TRBV7-2
j_gene: TRBJ2-5
d_gene: -
CDR3nt: TGTGCCAGCAACCTTAGGGGGGATGAGACCCAGTACTTC
CDR3aa: CASNLRGDETQYF

abundance: -
v_gene: TRBV11-2
j_gene: TRBJ2-7
d_gene: TRBD2
CDR3nt: TGTGCCAGCAGCAAGACTAGCGGGACCTACGAGCAGTACTTC
CDR3aa: CASSKTSGTYEQYF

abundance: -
v_gene: TRBV20-1
j_gene: TRBJ2-7
d_gene: TRBD2
CDR3nt: TGCAGTGCTAGCCGGTCTAGCGGGGGACTCTACGAGCAGTACTTC
CDR3aa: CSASRSSGGLYEQYF

abundance: -
v_gene: TRBV20-1
j_gene: TRBJ1-4
d_gene: -
CDR3nt: TGCAGTATCACGTCTCATGCAACTAATGAAAAACTGTTTTTT
CDR3aa: CSITSHATNEKLFF

abundance: once
v_gene: TRBV7-2
j_gene: TRBJ2-7
d_gene: -
CDR3nt: TGTGCCAGCAAACCCCAGGGGATCGTTTACGAGCAGCACTTC
CDR3aa: CASKPQGIVYEQHF

abundance: many
v_gene: TRBV12-3/TRBV12-4
j_gene: TRBJ2-5
d_gene: -
CDR3nt: TGTGCCAGCAGTTTACAGCTACAGGCGACCCAGTACTTC
CDR3aa: CASSLQLQATQYF

abundance: few
v_gene: TRBV7-2
j_gene: TRBJ2-5
d_gene: -
CDR3nt: TGTGCCAGCAGCTTAGGGGCAGGGGGGAAGACCCAGTACTTC
CDR3aa: CASSLGAGGKTQYF

abundance: many
v_gene: TRBV20-1
j_gene: TRBJ2-5
d_gene: TRBD1
CDR3nt: TGCAGTGCTATGCCCGCTAATGGACAGGGGAGGACCCAGTACTTC
CDR3aa: CSAMPANGQGRTQYF

abundance: -
v_gene: TRBV11-2
j_gene: TRBJ2-3
d_gene: -
CDR3nt: TGTGCCAGCACCGGTAGCACAGATACGCAGTATTTT
CDR3aa: CASTGSTDTQYF

abundance: -
v_gene: TRBV6-6
j_gene: TRBJ1-2
d_gene: -
CDR3nt: TGTGCCAGCATGGAGGCCCAGAGGGGCTACACCTTC
CDR3aa: CASMEAQRGYTF

abundance: -
v_gene: TRBV20-1
j_gene: TRBJ1-4
d_gene: -
CDR3nt: TGCAGTGCTAGAAGTTATGATGAAAAACTGTTTTTT
CDR3aa: CSARSYDEKLFF

abundance: -
v_gene: TRBV4-3
j_gene: TRBJ2-2
d_gene: -
CDR3nt: TGCGCCAGCAGCCACGGGGTGGGATACACCGGGGAGCTGTTTTTT
CDR3aa: CASSHGVGYTGELFF

abundance: -
v_gene: TRBV7-3
j_gene: TRBJ2-1
d_gene: -
CDR3nt: TGTGCCAGCAGCTTATTTTCAGATAGCTCCTACAATGAGCAGTTCTTC
CDR3aa: CASSLFSDSSYNEQFF

abundance: few
v_gene: TRBV2
j_gene: TRBJ1-6
d_gene: -
CDR3nt: TGTGCCAGCAGGGACCCCGTCGACTATAATTCACCCCTCCACTTT
CDR3aa: CASRDPVDYNSPLHF

abundance: -
v_gene: TRBV4-1
j_gene: TRBJ2-1
d_gene: TRBD2
CDR3nt: TGCGCCAGCAGTGTGAGTCAGGGAGGGGTTTACAATGAGCAGTTCTTC
CDR3aa: CASSVSQGGVYNEQFF

abundance: -
v_gene: TRBV5-1
j_gene: TRBJ1-2
d_gene: -
CDR3nt: TGCGCCAGCAGCCTAAGGACGGCCAACTATGGCTACACCTTC
CDR3aa: CASSLRTANYGYTF

abundance: -
v_gene: TRBV15
j_gene: TRBJ1-2
d_gene: -
CDR3nt: TGTGCCACCAGCAGAGAAGCGGGCTCTAACTATGGCCACACCTTC
CDR3aa: CATSREAGSNYGHTF

abundance: -
v_gene: TRBV6-5
j_gene: TRBJ1-5
d_gene: -
CDR3nt: TGTGCCAGCAGTTACTCCGGGACGGGTCATCAGCCCCAGCATTTT
CDR3aa: CASSYSGTGHQPQHF